The 9 T cell receptor beta chains below come from one sample, sequenced in a study of T cell repertoires in cytomegalovirus infection. TCRdb reprocessed the reads via MiXCR and lists one record per CDR3 protein. The data contain approximately 400,000 distinct CDR3 sequences, under 40% of them singletons. The sample consisted of PBMCs. These receptors originate from a human donor in good health (CMV status not recorded). Some clones in this sample may be carry-over from other donors' samples.

J is TRBJ2-1 and V is TRBV10-3, with a weak D call TRBD2 (5 bases). Trimming shortened V by 7 bases and J by 1 base, and 11 bases separated the two germline ends. The V gene's germline CDR1 is ENHRY and CDR2 SYGVKD. This CDR3 has 14 amino acids. CDR3: CAIKAAVSYNEQFF. CDR3 in DNA: TGTGCCATCAAAGCGGCAGTGTCCTACAATGAGCAGTTCTTC.

The rearrangement joins TRBV12-3 or TRBV12-4 to TRBJ2-6; no clear D gene. V lost 6 bases, J lost 3 bases, and 6 bases lay in between. There are 13 residues in the CDR3. This chain's CDR3 is CASSPDGANVLTF. The CDR3 coding sequence is TGTGCCAGCAGCCCTGATGGGGCCAACGTCCTGACTTTC.

This clonotype was seen at least ten times. The gene calls are TRBV7-2 and TRBJ1-2; 10 positions match TRBD1. The CDR3 has 16 residues. With 10 bases clipped from V and 0 bases from J, the junction kept 11 bases outside the gene matches. Per the germline V gene, CDR1 is SGHTA and CDR2 is FQGNSA. CDR3 DNA sequence: TGTGCCATCGCCCGGGACAGGGGTGCCTCTAACTATGGCTACACCTTC. Translation: CAIARDRGASNYGYTF. Full variable domain (missing parts from reference TRBV7-2 and TRBJ1-2): GAGVSQSPSNKVTEKGKDVELRCDPISGHTALYWYRQSLGQGLEFLIYFQGNSAPDKSGLPSDRFSAERTGGSVSTLTIQRTQQEDSAVYLCAIARDRGASNYGYTFGSGTRLTVV.

In regard to this clonotype: This may arise from a read error, as a much more abundant clone is one base away. CDR3 DNA sequence: TGTGCCAGCAGCCCCCACGGGACAAAGACCTACGAGCAGTACTTC. Amino acid sequence: CASSPHGTKTYEQYF. This chain joins TRBV7-2 and TRBJ2-7, with a possible D match to TRBD1 (6 bases). CDR1 and CDR2 (germline): SGHTA, FQGNSA. CDR3 length: 15 amino acids. Trimming took 5 bases from V and 2 from J, leaving 16 bases between them.

The chain combines TRBV20-1 with TRBJ2-1; the match to TRBD2 covers 7 bases. Per the germline V gene, CDR1 is DFQATT and CDR2 is SNEGSKA (reference sequence). The CDR3 runs 15 residues. V lost 0 bases, J lost 3 bases, and 5 bases stayed unmatched. The CDR3 sequence is CSARDSRGDYNEQFF. Here the CDR3 DNA reads TGCAGTGCTAGAGATAGCCGGGGGGACTACAATGAGCAGTTCTTC.

This clonotype was picked up many times. The chain combines TRBV7-9 with TRBJ2-5; D might be TRBD1 or TRBD2, each matching 6 bases. Per the germline V gene, CDR1 is SEHNR and CDR2 is FQNEAQ (reference sequence). This CDR3 contains 17 residues. V was trimmed by 5 bases and J by 3 bases, leaving 22 bases between them. The CDR3 is CASSHQRGTGGEETQYF. CDR3 in DNA: TGTGCCAGCAGCCACCAAAGGGGGACCGGAGGGGAAGAGACCCAGTACTTC.

The rearrangement uses TRBV24-1 and TRBJ2-7; perhaps TRBD2 as D (5 bases). Trimming shortened V by 5 bases and J by 1 base, and 8 bases separated the two germline ends. The CDR3 loop spans 13 amino acids. The germline gives CDR1 KGHDR, CDR2 SFDVKD. CDR3 in DNA: TGTGCCACCAGTGCGAGGGATTCCTACGAGCAGTACTTC. Encoded protein: CATSARDSYEQYF.

The chain recombines TRBV6-2 or TRBV6-3 with TRBJ1-3; unclear D gene. The CDR3 loop spans 12 amino acids. Germline V gene lookup returns CDR1 MNHEY and CDR2 SVGEGT. V shed 6 bases and J shed 6 bases, with 9 bases lying between them. In DNA form, the CDR3 reads TGTGCCAGCAGGGAAGGTGAAAACACCATATATTTT. This sequence encodes CASREGENTIYF.

This clonotype was observed at least ten times. The chain recombines TRBV7-9 with TRBJ2-7, with no clear D. The V and J ends lost 1 base and 0 bases respectively, with 10 bases between them. CDR1 SEHNR and CDR2 FQNEAQ come from the germline V gene (reference sequence). The CDR3 extends over 15 amino acids. DNA of the CDR3: TGTGCCAGCAGCTTAGGTTCCGGAGCCTCCTACGAGCAGTACTTC. Translated: CASSLGSGASYEQYF.